This T cell receptor beta chain was sequenced for a study of blood T cell repertoires in COVID-19. The wider study: PBMCs, B-cell-depleted T cells, or T cells were the source of the cDNA or gDNA that made up the material.

CDR3 length: 15 amino acids. The V gene end was trimmed by 4 bases and the J gene end by 5 bases; junction bases not matched to a gene: 12. Germline V gives CDR1 SGDLS, CDR2 YYNGEE. TCRdb's copy holds only in-frame clones and misses some; the assay was immunoSEQ multiplex PCR. The sample gives approximately 180,000 clones, approximately 84% of which show up once; over 0.95% is in the top ten. The sequenced sample was PBMCs or T cells enriched from blood (not recorded which). The clonotype comes from a human donor with acute COVID-19. The donor label of this sample is uncertain. The gene calls are TRBV9 and TRBJ2-7; 7 bases are shared with TRBD1. The CDR3 here is CASSPHSFTGDEQYF. CDR3 sequence (DNA): TGTGCCAGCAGCCCCCACTCCTTTACAGGGGACGAGCAGTACTTC.